The TCR beta chain described here comes from a study of CD8+ T cells in alopecia areata. General observations from the study: With patients, TCR sharing proved less clear than in mice, a difference possibly related to HLA. Greater clonality was observed in lesional scalp samples, especially alopecia totalis/universalis, versus normal scalp.

RNA extraction was followed by reverse transcription into cDNA, which acted as the sequencing template. The table came from immunoSEQ multiplex PCR; TCRdb's copy has only in-frame clones and leaves some out. This sample comprises roughly 110,000 clones, none seen once only. This clone was seen only a few times. Its antigen is as yet unknown. All gene names here are mouse names. Read data end 4 residues before the CDR3 end; the end is taken from the germline J gene. Germline V CDR1 and CDR2: SGHDT, FRDEAV. CDR3 length: 15 residues. V was clipped by 1 base and J by 2 bases, with 10 bases between them. This TCR came from a C3H/HeJ mouse with alopecia areata. Strain MHC haplotype: H2-k. The sample consisted of lesional skin. This chain links TRBV14 with TRBJ2-1; tentative D call: TRBD2 (5 bases). CDR3 bases read: TGTGCCAGCAGTTTCGTGGGGAAGGACTATGCT. Translation: CASSFVGKDYA. The full CDR3 is CASSFVGKDYAEQFF.